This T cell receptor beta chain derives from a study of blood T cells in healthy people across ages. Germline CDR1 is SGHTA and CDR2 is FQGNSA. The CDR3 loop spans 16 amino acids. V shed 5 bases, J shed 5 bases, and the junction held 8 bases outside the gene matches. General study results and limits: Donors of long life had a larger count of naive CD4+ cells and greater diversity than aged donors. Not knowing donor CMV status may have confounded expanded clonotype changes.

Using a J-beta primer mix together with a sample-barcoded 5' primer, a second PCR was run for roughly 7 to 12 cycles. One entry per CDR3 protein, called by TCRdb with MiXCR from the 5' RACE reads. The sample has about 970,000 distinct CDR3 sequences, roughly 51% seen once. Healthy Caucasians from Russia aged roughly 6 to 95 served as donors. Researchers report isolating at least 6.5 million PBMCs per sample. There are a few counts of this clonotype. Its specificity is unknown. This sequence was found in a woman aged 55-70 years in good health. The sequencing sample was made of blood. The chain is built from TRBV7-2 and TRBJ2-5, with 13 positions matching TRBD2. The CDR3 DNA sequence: TGTGCCAGCAGCCCCCGGACTAGCGGGAGTCGGGAGACCCAGTACTTC. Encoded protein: CASSPRTSGSRETQYF.